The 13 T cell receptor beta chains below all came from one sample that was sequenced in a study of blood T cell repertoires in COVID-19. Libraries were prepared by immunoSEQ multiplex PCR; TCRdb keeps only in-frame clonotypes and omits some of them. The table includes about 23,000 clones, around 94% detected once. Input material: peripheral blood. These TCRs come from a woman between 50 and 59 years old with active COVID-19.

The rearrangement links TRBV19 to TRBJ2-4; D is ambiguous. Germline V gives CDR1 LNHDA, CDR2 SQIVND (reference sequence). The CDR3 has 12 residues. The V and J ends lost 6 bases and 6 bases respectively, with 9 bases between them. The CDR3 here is CASSQRGNIQYF. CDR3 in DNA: TGTGCCAGTAGCCAGAGAGGAAACATTCAGTACTTC.

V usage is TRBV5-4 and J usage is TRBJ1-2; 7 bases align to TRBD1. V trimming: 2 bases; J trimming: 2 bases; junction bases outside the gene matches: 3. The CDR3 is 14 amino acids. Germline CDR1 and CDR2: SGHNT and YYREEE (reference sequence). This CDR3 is CASSLGTANYGYTF. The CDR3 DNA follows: TGTGCCAGCAGCTTAGGGACAGCGAACTATGGCTACACCTTC.

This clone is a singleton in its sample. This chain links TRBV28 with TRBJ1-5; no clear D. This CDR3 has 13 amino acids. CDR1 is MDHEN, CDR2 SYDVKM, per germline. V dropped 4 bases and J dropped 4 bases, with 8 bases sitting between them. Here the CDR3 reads CASSYTTNQPQHF. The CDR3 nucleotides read TGTGCCAGCAGTTACACGACAAATCAGCCCCAGCATTTT.

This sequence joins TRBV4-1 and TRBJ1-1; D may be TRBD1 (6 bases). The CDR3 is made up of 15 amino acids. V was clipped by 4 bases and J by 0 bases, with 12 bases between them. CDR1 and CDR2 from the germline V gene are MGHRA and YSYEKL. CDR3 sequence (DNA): TGCGCCAGCAGCCCCTTGACAGGTATGAACACTGAAGCTTTCTTT. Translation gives CASSPLTGMNTEAFF.

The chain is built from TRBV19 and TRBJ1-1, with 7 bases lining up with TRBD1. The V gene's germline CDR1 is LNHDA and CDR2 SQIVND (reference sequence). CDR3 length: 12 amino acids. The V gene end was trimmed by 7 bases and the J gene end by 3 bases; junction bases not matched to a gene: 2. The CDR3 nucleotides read TGTGCCAGTACAGGGGGGTACACTGAAGCTTTCTTT. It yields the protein CASTGGYTEAFF.

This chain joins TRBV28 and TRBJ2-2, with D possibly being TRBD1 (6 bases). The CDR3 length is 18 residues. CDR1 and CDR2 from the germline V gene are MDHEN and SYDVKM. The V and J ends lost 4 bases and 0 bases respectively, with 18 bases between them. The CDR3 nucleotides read TGTGCCAGCAGTTCAGGGGCCCTAATTAAATCGAACACCGGGGAGCTGTTTTTT. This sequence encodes CASSSGALIKSNTGELFF.

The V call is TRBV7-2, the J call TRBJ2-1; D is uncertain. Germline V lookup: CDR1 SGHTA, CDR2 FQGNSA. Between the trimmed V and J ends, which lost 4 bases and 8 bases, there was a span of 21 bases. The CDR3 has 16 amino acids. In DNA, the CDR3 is TGTGCCAGCAGCTCTTTGCGGAGCGACCTATCTGATGAGCAGTTCTTC. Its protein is CASSSLRSDLSDEQFF.

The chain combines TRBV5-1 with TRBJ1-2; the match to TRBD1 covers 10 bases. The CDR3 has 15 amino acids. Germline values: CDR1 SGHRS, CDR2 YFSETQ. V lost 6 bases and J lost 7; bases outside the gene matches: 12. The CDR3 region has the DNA TGCGCCAGCACCAACCTAGGACAGGGGGACCTTGGCTACACCTTC. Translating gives CASTNLGQGDLGYTF.

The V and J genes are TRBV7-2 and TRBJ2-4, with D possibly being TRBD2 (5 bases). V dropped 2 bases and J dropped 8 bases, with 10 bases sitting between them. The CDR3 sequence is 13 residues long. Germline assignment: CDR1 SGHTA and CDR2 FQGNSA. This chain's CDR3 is CASSLPNGDIQYF. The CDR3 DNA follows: TGTGCCAGCAGCTTACCGAACGGGGACATTCAGTACTTC.

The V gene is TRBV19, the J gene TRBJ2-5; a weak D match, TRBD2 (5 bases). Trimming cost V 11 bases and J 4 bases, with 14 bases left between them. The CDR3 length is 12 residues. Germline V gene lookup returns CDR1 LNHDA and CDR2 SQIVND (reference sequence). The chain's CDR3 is CASQSGGETQYF. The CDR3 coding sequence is TGTGCCTCTCAAAGCGGCGGAGAGACCCAGTACTTC.

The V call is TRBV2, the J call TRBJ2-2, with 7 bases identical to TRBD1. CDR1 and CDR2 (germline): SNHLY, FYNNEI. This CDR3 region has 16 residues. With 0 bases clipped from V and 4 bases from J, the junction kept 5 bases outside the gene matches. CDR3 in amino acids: CASSEARGRSTGELFF. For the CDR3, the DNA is TGTGCCAGCAGTGAAGCGAGGGGGCGGAGCACCGGGGAGCTGTTTTTT.

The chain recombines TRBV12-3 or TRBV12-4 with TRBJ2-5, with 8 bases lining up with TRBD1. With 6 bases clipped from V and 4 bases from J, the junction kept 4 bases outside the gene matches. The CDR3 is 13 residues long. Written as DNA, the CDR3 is TGTGCCAGCAGGCAGGGGGCCTTAGAGACCCAGTACTTC. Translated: CASRQGALETQYF.

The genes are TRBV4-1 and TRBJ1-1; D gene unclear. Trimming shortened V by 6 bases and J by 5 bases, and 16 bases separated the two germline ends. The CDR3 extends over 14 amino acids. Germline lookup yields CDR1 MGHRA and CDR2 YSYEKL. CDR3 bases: TGCGCCAGCAGTCAGCGGTCGGAAGGGACTGAAGCTTTCTTT. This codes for CASSQRSEGTEAFF.